This is a list of T cell receptor beta chains from one sample in a study of blood T cell repertoires in COVID-19. Produced via immunoSEQ multiplex PCR; TCRdb's table is partial and in-frame only. The profile shows approximately 350,000 clones, approximately 89% of them singletons. The specimen was peripheral blood. These receptors were obtained from a woman between 18 and 29 years old who had recovered from COVID-19. Both conserved end residues are part of each CDR3. The D gene is left open where the match is weak. For some rows the clone size is stated as once, few or many, or as a class when expanded; others skip it.

clone size	J gene	D gene	V gene	CDR3 DNA	CDR3 protein
NA	TRBJ2-1	NA	TRBV5-6	TGTGCCAGCAGGCGGTTAGTTGGGAATGAGCAGTTCTTC	CASRRLVGNEQFF
NA	TRBJ1-1	NA	TRBV30	TGTGCCTGGAACCCCCCGGGGGGGAACACTGAAGCTTTCTTT	CAWNPPGGNTEAFF
NA	TRBJ1-1	NA	TRBV28	TGTGCCAGCAACGGACAGCCGAACACTGAAGCTTTCTTT	CASNGQPNTEAFF
NA	TRBJ1-2	NA	TRBV5-4	TGTGCCAGCAGCTTGAACTATAACTATGGCTACACCTTC	CASSLNYNYGYTF
NA	TRBJ2-1	TRBD2	TRBV19	TGTGCCAGTAGTCTACTAGCGGGAGGGCGTAATGAGCAGTTCTTC	CASSLLAGGRNEQFF
NA	TRBJ2-3	NA	TRBV3-1/TRBV3-2	TGTGCCAGCAGCCTTAGACTAGGCGATACGCAGTATTTT	CASSLRLGDTQYF
NA	TRBJ2-2	NA	TRBV11-2	TGTGCCAGCAGCTTTAGCGGTTCGAACACCGGGGAGCTGTTTTTT	CASSFSGSNTGELFF
NA	TRBJ2-1	NA	TRBV27	TGTGCCAGCGGTTTAACGGTGACTATGAGCTCCTACAATGAGCAGTTCTTC	CASGLTVTMSSYNEQFF
NA	TRBJ1-6	TRBD1	TRBV7-9	TGTGCCAGCAGCGCTCCGGGACAGGGGATCGGTTCACCCCTCCACTTT	CASSAPGQGIGSPLHF
NA	TRBJ2-1	TRBD2	TRBV29-1	TGCAGCGCCCGAAGCAACAGCGGGAGCTTCGAGAATGAGCAGTTCTTC	CSARSNSGSFENEQFF
NA	TRBJ1-2	NA	TRBV12-5	TGTGCTAGTGGTTTGGCCGTCGGGGGAAGAGGCTACACCTTC	CASGLAVGGRGYTF
NA	TRBJ2-5	TRBD2	TRBV3-1/TRBV3-2	TGTGCCAGCAGCCATCCAGCGGGAGTAGAGGCCCAGTACTTC	CASSHPAGVEAQYF
NA	TRBJ1-1	TRBD1	TRBV11-2	TGTGCCAGCAGCTTAGTTACAGGGGTGAACACTGAAGCTTTCTTT	CASSLVTGVNTEAFF
NA	TRBJ2-5	TRBD2	TRBV11-3	TGTGCCAGCAGCCCCGGGACTAGCGGGAGGGAGACCCAGTACTTC	CASSPGTSGRETQYF
NA	TRBJ2-2	NA	TRBV6-1	TGTGCCAGCAGTGAAGCGGGATTCACAGGGGGAGGGACCGGGGAGCTGTTTTTT	CASSEAGFTGGGTGELFF
NA	TRBJ2-5	TRBD1	TRBV24-1	TGTGCCACCAGTGGTACAGGGGAAGAGACCCAGTACTTC	CATSGTGEETQYF
NA	TRBJ1-4	NA	TRBV30	TGTGCCTGGAGTGTAACGCCAGCAACTAATGAAAAACTGTTTTTT	CAWSVTPATNEKLFF
few	TRBJ2-6	NA	TRBV19	TGTGCCAGTAGTATAGTTACACCTGGGGCCAACGTCCTGACTTTC	CASSIVTPGANVLTF
once	TRBJ1-6	TRBD1	TRBV4-3	TGCGCCAGCAGCCAAGATCCCTGGAAGACAGGGTATAATTCACCCCTCCACTTT	CASSQDPWKTGYNSPLHF
NA	TRBJ2-3	NA	TRBV11-3	TGTGCCACCGCCCTGGACGGGAACACAGATACGCAGTATTTT	CATALDGNTDTQYF
NA	TRBJ2-1	TRBD2	TRBV11-3	TGTGCCAGCAGCACCGGACTAGCGGGCGGGCGGGGGGAGCAGTTCTTC	CASSTGLAGGRGEQFF
NA	TRBJ1-4	NA	TRBV4-1	TGCGCCAGCAGCCAAGATCCGGGGAGCCGGGGTGAAAAACTGTTTTTT	CASSQDPGSRGEKLFF
NA	TRBJ2-3	NA	TRBV12-3/TRBV12-4	TGTGCCAGCAGTCCTGACTACGGTACGCAGTATTTT	CASSPDYGTQYF
NA	TRBJ1-6	NA	TRBV18	TGTGCCAGCAGTGCTGAACAGATTGCCAATTCACCCCTCCACTTT	CASSAEQIANSPLHF
once	TRBJ1-2	TRBD1	TRBV11-2	TGTGCCAGCAGCCCATGGGCAGGGGGTGGCTACACCTTC	CASSPWAGGGYTF
NA	TRBJ2-1	TRBD1	TRBV7-6	TGTGCCAGCAGCTCCCGGGACAGGGCGGTGGATGAGCAGTTCTTC	CASSSRDRAVDEQFF
NA	TRBJ2-6	NA	TRBV24-1	TGTGCCACCAGTGACCCGACTAGGTCTGGGGCCAACGTCCTGACTTTC	CATSDPTRSGANVLTF
NA	TRBJ2-5	TRBD1	TRBV11-2	TGTGCCAGCAGACATCTGACAGGGGGGAAAGAGACCCAGTACTTC	CASRHLTGGKETQYF
NA	TRBJ2-3	NA	TRBV10-3	TGTGCCACGCTTAGAACAGATACGCAGTATTTT	CATLRTDTQYF
NA	TRBJ1-1	TRBD1	TRBV6-5	TGTGCCAGCAGCTCGGACAGGGGGGGCACTGAAGCTTTCTTT	CASSSDRGGTEAFF
NA	TRBJ2-3	NA	TRBV10-3	TGTGCCATCAGTGAGCGCACTAGTGATACGCAGTATTTT	CAISERTSDTQYF
once	TRBJ2-1	TRBD2	TRBV7-2	TGTGCCAGCAGCCCCGTAGGGACTAGCGGGACCTACAATGAGCAGTTCTTC	CASSPVGTSGTYNEQFF
NA	TRBJ1-3	TRBD1	TRBV27	TGTGCCAGCAGTTCCCGGACAGGGTCTGGAAACACCATATATTTT	CASSSRTGSGNTIYF
NA	TRBJ2-3	NA	TRBV29-1	TGCAGCGTTGAAAACCGCGCAGATACGCAGTATTTT	CSVENRADTQYF
NA	TRBJ2-1	NA	TRBV10-3	TGTGCCATCAGTGAAGAGGCGGTTCCATATGGAAATGAGCAGTTCTTC	CAISEEAVPYGNEQFF
once	TRBJ2-5	TRBD1	TRBV18	TGTGCCAGCTCATCCGGGACAGGGTATGGGGAGACCCAGTACTTC	CASSSGTGYGETQYF
NA	TRBJ1-2	NA	TRBV18	TGTGCCAGCTCACCTCGTCCTTTCGACAGTAACTATGGCTACACCTTC	CASSPRPFDSNYGYTF
NA	TRBJ2-5	TRBD2	TRBV11-3	TGTGCCAGCAAGAAATCGAAGACTAGCGGGCTGAAATCGGCAGAGACCCAGTACTTC	CASKKSKTSGLKSAETQYF
NA	TRBJ2-3	TRBD2	TRBV6-5	TGTGCCAGCAGTTACTCTAAATGGGGGGGAGATACGCAGTATTTT	CASSYSKWGGDTQYF
NA	TRBJ2-3	NA	TRBV5-1	TGCGCCAGCAGCCCACTCGGCGGGTTGCGGACTAGCACAGATACGCAGTATTTT	CASSPLGGLRTSTDTQYF
NA	TRBJ2-1	TRBD2	TRBV7-9	TGTGCCAGCAGCTTAGGCGGGGGAGTTAGGTCCTACAATGAGCAGTTCTTC	CASSLGGGVRSYNEQFF
NA	TRBJ1-5	TRBD1	TRBV18	TGTGCCAGCTCACTCGCCGGGACAGGGGTTAGCAATCAGCCCCAGCATTTT	CASSLAGTGVSNQPQHF
once	TRBJ2-1	TRBD1	TRBV6-5	TGTGCCAGCAGTTACAGAGGGACAGCCCACAATGAGCAGTTCTTC	CASSYRGTAHNEQFF
NA	TRBJ1-1	TRBD1	TRBV5-1	TGCGCCAGCAGCATTACAGGGGGGGCTGAAGCTTTCTTT	CASSITGGAEAFF
NA	TRBJ1-1	TRBD1	TRBV19	TGTGCCAGTAAACAGGGGCCATTGAACACTGAAGCTTTCTTT	CASKQGPLNTEAFF
NA	TRBJ2-1	TRBD2	TRBV5-6	TGTGCCAGCAGCTCGACCGGGACTAGCGCCTCCTACAATGAGCAGTTCTTC	CASSSTGTSASYNEQFF
NA	TRBJ2-3	NA	TRBV5-4	TGTGCCAGCCGTTCCGGGACTGCTAGCACAGATACGCAGTATTTT	CASRSGTASTDTQYF
NA	TRBJ1-1	TRBD1	TRBV7-9	TGTGCCAGCAGCCTCATATTCAGGGACAGTCCTGAAGCTTTCTTT	CASSLIFRDSPEAFF
NA	TRBJ1-2	NA	TRBV2	TGTGCCAGCAAGACAATTCTCTATGGCTACACCTTC	CASKTILYGYTF
NA	TRBJ2-3	TRBD2	TRBV18	TGTGCCAGCTCACCAGGACTAGCGGCGACAGATACGCAGTATTTT	CASSPGLAATDTQYF
NA	TRBJ1-4	TRBD1	TRBV7-9	TGTGCCAGCAGACGGACCCGGGACAGTCTTAATGAAAAACTGTTTTTT	CASRRTRDSLNEKLFF
NA	TRBJ1-3	NA	TRBV4-3	TGCGCCAGCAGCCAAGGACAGGCTTTTGGAAACACCATATATTTT	CASSQGQAFGNTIYF
NA	TRBJ1-1	TRBD1	TRBV24-1	TGTGCCACCAGTGAGCAGACAGGGTCCGGAGCTTTCTTT	CATSEQTGSGAFF